This record looks at one T cell receptor beta chain sequence and its context. Its cognate antigen is unknown. The data were produced by immunoSEQ multiplex PCR, yet TCRdb's version contains in-frame clones alone and is incomplete. The sample lists about 130,000 clones, roughly nine tenths seen once, with about 9.5% in the top ten. This CDR3 has 12 residues. V shed 8 bases and J shed 1 base, with 11 bases lying between them. Germline lookup yields CDR1 SQVTM and CDR2 ANQGSEA. The data belong to a study of T cell responses to AZD1222 COVID-19 vaccine. Overall study results and limits: The study identified only six AZD1222 recipients as seropositive at baseline. After two AZD1222 doses, spike-specific TCR breadth and depth rose versus day 0. Reportedly, nearly half the spike-specific TCRs target unmutated variant regions. Regions 160-218 and 743-854 held dominance among vaccine-associated CD4 TCRs, which spanned spike.

V and J are TRBV29-1 and TRBJ1-1; D is uncertain. This material consisted of peripheral blood, taken 28 days after the second AZD1222 dose. The clonotype was recovered from an adult who received the AZD1222 COVID-19 vaccine. CDR3 sequence: CSIRPANTEAFF. The CDR3 coding sequence is TGCAGCATCAGACCAGCGAACACTGAAGCTTTCTTT.